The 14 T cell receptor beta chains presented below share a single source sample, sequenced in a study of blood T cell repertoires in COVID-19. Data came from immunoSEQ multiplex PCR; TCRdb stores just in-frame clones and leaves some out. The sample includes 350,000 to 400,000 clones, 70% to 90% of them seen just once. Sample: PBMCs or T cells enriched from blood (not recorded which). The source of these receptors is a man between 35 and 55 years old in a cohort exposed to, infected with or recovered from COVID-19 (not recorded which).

CDR3 sequence (DNA): TGTGCCAGCAGCCAAGAACAGTTTAACACTGAAGCTTTCTTT. Protein product: CASSQEQFNTEAFF. The chain uses TRBV4-2 and TRBJ1-1; no clear D. V lost 0 bases and J 2 bases, leaving 7 bases between the germline ends. Germline V lookup: CDR1 LGHNA, CDR2 YNFKEQ. The CDR3 runs 14 residues.

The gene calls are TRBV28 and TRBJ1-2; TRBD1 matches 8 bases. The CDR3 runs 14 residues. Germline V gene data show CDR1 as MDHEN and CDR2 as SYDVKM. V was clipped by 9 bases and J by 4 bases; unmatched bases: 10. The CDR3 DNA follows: TGTGCCAGTGGGACCGGACAGGGAAGCTATGGCTACACCTTC. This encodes CASGTGQGSYGYTF.

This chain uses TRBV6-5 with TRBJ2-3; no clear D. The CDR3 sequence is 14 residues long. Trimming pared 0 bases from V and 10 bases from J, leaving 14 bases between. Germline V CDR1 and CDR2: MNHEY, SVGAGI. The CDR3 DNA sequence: TGTGCCAGCAGTTACTCCTTCACCCCATTAGCGCAGTATTTT. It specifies CASSYSFTPLAQYF.

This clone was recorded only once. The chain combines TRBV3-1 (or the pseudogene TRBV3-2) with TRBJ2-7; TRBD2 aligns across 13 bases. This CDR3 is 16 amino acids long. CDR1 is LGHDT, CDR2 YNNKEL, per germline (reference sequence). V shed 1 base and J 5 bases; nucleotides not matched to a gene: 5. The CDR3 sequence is CASSQGTSGRINEQYF. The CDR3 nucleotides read TGTGCCAGCAGCCAAGGGACTAGCGGGAGAATCAACGAGCAGTACTTC.

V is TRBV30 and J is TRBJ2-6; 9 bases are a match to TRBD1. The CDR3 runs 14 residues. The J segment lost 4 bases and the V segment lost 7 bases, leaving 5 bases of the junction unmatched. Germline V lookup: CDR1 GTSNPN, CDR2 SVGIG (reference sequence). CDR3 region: CALQGAGGANVLTF. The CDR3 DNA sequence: TGTGCCTTACAGGGGGCGGGAGGGGCCAACGTCCTGACTTTC.

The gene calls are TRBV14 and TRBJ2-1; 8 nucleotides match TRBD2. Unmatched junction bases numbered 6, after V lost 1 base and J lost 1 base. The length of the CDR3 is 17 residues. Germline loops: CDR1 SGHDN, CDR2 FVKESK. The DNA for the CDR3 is TGTGCCAGCAGCCAAGGGTCTAGCGGGTTGTCCTACAATGAGCAGTTCTTC. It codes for CASSQGSSGLSYNEQFF.

The chain's CDR3 is CAWSVSRNEKLFF. The DNA for the CDR3 is TGTGCCTGGAGTGTTTCCCGGAATGAAAAACTGTTTTTT. This chain connects TRBV30 to TRBJ1-4; D is unclear. Trimming left V 0 bases short and J 5 bases short, with 7 bases between. The CDR3 totals 13 residues. Germline V gene data show CDR1 as GTSNPN and CDR2 as SVGIG (reference sequence).

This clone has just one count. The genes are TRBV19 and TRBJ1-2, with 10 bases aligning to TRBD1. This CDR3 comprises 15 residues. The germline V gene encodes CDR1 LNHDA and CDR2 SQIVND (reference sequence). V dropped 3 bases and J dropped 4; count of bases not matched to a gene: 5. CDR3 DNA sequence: TGTGCCAGTAGTATCCGGGACAGGGGTCCCTATGGCTACACCTTC. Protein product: CASSIRDRGPYGYTF.

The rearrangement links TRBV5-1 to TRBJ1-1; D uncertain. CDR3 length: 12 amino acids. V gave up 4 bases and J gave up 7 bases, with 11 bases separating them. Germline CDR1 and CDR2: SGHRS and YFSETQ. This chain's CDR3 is CASSPAGVEAFF. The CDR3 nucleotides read TGCGCCAGCAGCCCGGCTGGAGTTGAAGCTTTCTTT.

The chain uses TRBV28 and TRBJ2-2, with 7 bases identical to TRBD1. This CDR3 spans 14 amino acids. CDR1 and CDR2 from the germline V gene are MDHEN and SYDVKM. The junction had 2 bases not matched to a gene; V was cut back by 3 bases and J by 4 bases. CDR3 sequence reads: CASSLGQLTGELFF. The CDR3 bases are TGTGCCAGCAGTTTGGGACAGCTCACCGGGGAGCTGTTTTTT.

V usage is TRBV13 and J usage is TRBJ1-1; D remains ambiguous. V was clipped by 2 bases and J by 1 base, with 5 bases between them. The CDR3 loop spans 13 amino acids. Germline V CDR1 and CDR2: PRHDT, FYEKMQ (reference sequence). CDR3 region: CASSLNKNTEAFF. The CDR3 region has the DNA TGTGCCAGCAGCTTAAACAAGAACACTGAAGCTTTCTTT.

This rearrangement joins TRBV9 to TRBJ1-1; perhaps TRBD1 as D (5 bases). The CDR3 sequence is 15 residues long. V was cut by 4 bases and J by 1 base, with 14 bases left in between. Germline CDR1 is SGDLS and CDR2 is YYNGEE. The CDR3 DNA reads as TGTGCCAGCAGCCCTTGGGGCCGAGCGAACACTGAAGCTTTCTTT. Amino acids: CASSPWGRANTEAFF.

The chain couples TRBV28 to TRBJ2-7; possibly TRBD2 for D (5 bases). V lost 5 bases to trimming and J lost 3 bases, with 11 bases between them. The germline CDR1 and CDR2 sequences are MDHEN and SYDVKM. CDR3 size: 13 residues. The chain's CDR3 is CASSISGNYEQYF. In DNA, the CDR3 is TGTGCCAGCAGTATATCGGGAAACTACGAGCAGTACTTC.

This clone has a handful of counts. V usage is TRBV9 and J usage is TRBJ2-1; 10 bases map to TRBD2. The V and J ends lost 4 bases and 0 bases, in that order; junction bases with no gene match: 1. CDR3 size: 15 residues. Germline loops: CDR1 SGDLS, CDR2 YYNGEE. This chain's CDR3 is CASSPSGSSYNEQFF. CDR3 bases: TGTGCCAGCAGCCCTAGCGGGAGCTCCTACAATGAGCAGTTCTTC.